The entry below describes one T cell receptor beta chain. No cognate antigen has been identified for it. The sample holds no much larger clone one base away, and base qualities are not on file. Genomic DNA was isolated from the sorted cells so that the TCRbeta CDR3 region could be sequenced. The immunoSEQ Assay was used to sequence the TCRbeta CDR3 regions. In its TCRdb copy, this immuneACCESS table keeps in-frame sequences only and misses some clones. Where compared with another copy, unresolved V genes explain less than half of these, and the others have no known cause. This sample lists roughly 89,000 clones; around 80% were detected once. The ten largest account for roughly 1.7% of the sample. Patients with a history of autoimmune disease or receiving systemic immunosuppression were excluded from the trial. Peripheral blood for TCR sequencing was collected from all dose cohorts at baseline, on cycle 4 day 1, and on cycle 7 day 1. Samples came from an open-label, multicenter, first-in-human phase I dose-escalation trial of ivuxolimab. The trial enrolled adults with locally advanced or metastatic head and neck squamous cell, hepatocellular, melanoma or renal cell carcinoma. Before TCR sequencing, CD4+ and CD8+ T cells were separately sorted from peripheral blood.

This sample was included in a study of OX40 agonist ivuxolimab in advanced cancers. Background on the whole study: Ivuxolimab, which targeted the costimulatory receptor OX40 (CD134), was an agonistic, fully human IgG2 monoclonal antibody. Prior anti-PD-1, anti-PD-L1 or anti-CTLA-4 therapy was permitted, and checkpoint inhibitors had been received by under 50% of dose-escalation patients. Peripheral TCRbeta sequencing aimed to test whether ivuxolimab altered TCR sequence diversity and caused clonal T-cell expansion. Intravenous ivuxolimab was administered to patients every 2 weeks at six dose levels: 0.01, 0.1, 0.3, 1.5, 3 and 10 mg/kg. The dose-escalation cohort was 82.7% male with a mean age of about 58 years, ranging from about 23 to 85. Three dose-escalation patients achieved partial responses, one with hepatocellular carcinoma and two with cutaneous melanoma. The paper covers the monotherapy dose-escalation part of the phase I ivuxolimab trial, which included N of about 56 patients. Of the approximately 50 dose-escalation patients, hepatocellular carcinoma was present in about 20, melanoma in about 15, renal cell carcinoma in 9 and head and neck cancer in 9.

There are 11 amino acids in the CDR3, from cysteine to phenylalanine inclusive. Only the CDR3 part of the read is kept: 33 bases, read in frame from the first base. CDR1 and CDR2, per the germline V gene, are KGHSH and LQKENI. V lost 4 bases and J lost 3 bases; the stretch between them is 3 bases long. Study-wide findings and limitations: After ivuxolimab, more expanded clones were found on average in CD8+ T cells than in CD4+ T cells. Low levels of normalized T-cell clonal expansion were also seen in some patients who did not respond. Clonal expansion of both CD4+ and CD8+ blood T cells was observed from baseline to week 6 at doses 0.1 to 3.0 mg/kg. The antigen specificity of the peripheral T cells that underwent clonal expansion was not determined. In partial responders in the 0.1-3.0 mg/kg groups, normalized peripheral clonal expansion was found to be among the lowest, especially among CD8+ T cells.

The sequences come from CD4+ or CD8+ T cells sorted from blood, collected in a trial of the OX40 agonist ivuxolimab. This sequence originates from an adult with an advanced solid tumor such as melanoma, head and neck, liver or kidney cancer. The chain uses TRBV18 and TRBJ2-5; the D gene is not confidently resolved. The CDR3 loop reads CASSQKETQYF. The nucleotide sequence is given as TGTGCCAGCTCACAAAAAGAGACCCAGTACTTC.